A single sample gave rise to the 27 T cell receptor beta chains below, sequenced in a study of glioma-infiltrating T cells after dendritic cell vaccination. Sequenced by immunoSEQ multiplex PCR; TCRdb stores in-frame clones only, minus some. The sample yields roughly 88,000 clones, approximately 80% seen once. Specified time point: after dendritic cell vaccination, including at tumor progression/relapse. Material: blood, obtained after dendritic cell vaccination. These receptors all stem from a human donor with glioblastoma.

The chain employs TRBV11-2 and TRBJ2-1; 7 nucleotides line up with TRBD1. The CDR3 contains 16 residues. J lost 1 base, V lost 4 bases, and 7 bases had no gene match. The germline CDR1 and CDR2 sequences are SGHAT and FQNNGV. CDR3 sequence reads: CASSSPGQSSYNEQFF. CDR3 nucleotides: TGTGCCAGCAGCTCCCCGGGACAGAGTTCCTACAATGAGCAGTTCTTC.

This sequence joins TRBV27 and TRBJ1-1, with 10 bases matching TRBD1. The CDR3 length is 17 residues. Germline lookup yields CDR1 MNHEY and CDR2 SMNVEV (reference sequence). Germline trimming cut 0 bases from V and 1 base from J; bases unmatched to any gene: 5. The CDR3 DNA sequence: TGTGCCAGCAGTTTATCTGACAGGGGGCAGCGGAACACTGAAGCTTTCTTT. It codes for CASSLSDRGQRNTEAFF.

The chain employs TRBV6-5 and TRBJ1-1; D is possibly TRBD1 (6 bases). CDR1 and CDR2 from the germline V gene are MNHEY and SVGAGI. This CDR3 spans 14 amino acids. Trimming removed 2 bases from V and 5 bases from J, with 12 bases in between. Here the CDR3 reads CASSYPGRGTEAFF. For the CDR3, the DNA is TGTGCCAGCAGTTACCCCGGGAGGGGGACTGAAGCTTTCTTT.

Concerning this clone itself: The junction differs from germline at one of its ends, possibly a read error. This chain joins TRBV27 and TRBJ1-5; TRBD1 matches at 9 bases. The CDR3 sequence is 21 residues long. Germline V gives CDR1 MNHEY, CDR2 SMNVEV (reference sequence). CDR3 protein: CVSSPNLGTGRFRMSNQPQHF. DNA of the CDR3: TGTGTCAGCAGTCCCAACCTCGGGACAGGGCGATTCCGGATGAGCAATCAGCCCCAGCATTTT.

This clone was observed a few times. The rearrangement joins TRBV6-6 to TRBJ2-7; 7 bases are a match to TRBD2. The CDR3 length is 15 residues. Trimming removed 0 bases from V and 2 bases from J; junction bases left unmatched: 4. Looked up from germline, CDR1 is MNHNY and CDR2 is SVGAGI (reference sequence). Here the CDR3 DNA reads TGTGCCAGCAGTTACTCTCCAAGCGGGACCTACGAGCAGTACGTC. This codes for CASSYSPSGTYEQYV.

The V gene is TRBV19, the J gene TRBJ2-2; 7 bases fit TRBD2. Germline-derived CDR1 and CDR2 are LNHDA and SQIVND (reference sequence). The ends lost 7 bases at V and 7 bases at J; junction bases unmatched: 3. The CDR3 loop spans 12 amino acids. In nucleotides, the CDR3 is TGTGCCAGTAACGGGAGGATCGGGGAGCTGTTTTTT. It specifies CASNGRIGELFF.

This clone was counted ten times or more. V and J are TRBV7-5 and TRBJ2-7; no check of the table's D call, TRBD1, against the DNA was made. TRBV7-5 is noted as a pseudogene. The CDR3 is made up of 17 amino acids. CDR3 sequence reads: CARSLAKFRQDLYEQYV. The CDR3 nucleotides are TGTGCCAGAAGCTTAGCGAAGTTTAGACAGGACCTCTACGAGCAGTACGTC.

This clone was counted between two and nine times. The J gene is TRBJ2-2, the V gene TRBV2; perhaps TRBD2 as D (6 bases). The germline V and J ends were trimmed by 4 bases and 3 bases, with 12 bases remaining between them. From germline, CDR1 is SNHLY and CDR2 FYNNEI. This CDR3 is 15 amino acids long. CDR3 in amino acids: CASSAAGQYTGELFF. The CDR3 nucleotides are TGTGCCAGCAGTGCTGCGGGGCAGTACACCGGGGAGCTGTTTTTT.

The genes are TRBV5-1 and TRBJ1-4, with D perhaps matching TRBD1 (5 bases). CDR1 and CDR2 from the germline V gene are SGHRS and YFSETQ. The CDR3 is 16 amino acids. V dropped 4 bases and J dropped 2 bases, with 15 bases sitting between them. The CDR3 is CASSQATGGTNEKLFF. The CDR3 region has the DNA TGCGCCAGCAGCCAGGCTACCGGGGGTACTAATGAAAAACTGTTTTTT.

The genes are TRBV6-1 and TRBJ2-7; D gene unclear. Germline values: CDR1 MNHNS, CDR2 SASEGT. This CDR3 region has 12 residues. Deletions cut 7 bases from V and 2 bases from J, with 9 bases between. The CDR3 loop reads CASNTETYEQYV. In DNA, the CDR3 is TGTGCCAGCAACACAGAGACCTACGAGCAGTACGTC.

The rearrangement links TRBV5-1 to TRBJ1-2, with 8 bases identical to TRBD1. Losses at the gene ends were 4 bases for V and 4 bases for J; bases not matched to a gene: 15. CDR3 length: 17 amino acids. From germline, CDR1 is SGHRS and CDR2 YFSETQ. CDR3 region: CASSQDTGTGSLYGYTF. The CDR3 region has the DNA TGCGCCAGCAGCCAGGATACCGGGACAGGTTCCCTCTATGGCTACACCTTC.

A few counts support this clone. As DNA, the CDR3 is TGTGCCAGCAGCTTACGCCAGGACAGGGCGGCTGAAGCTTTCTTT. This translates into CASSLRQDRAAEAFF. The gene calls are TRBV7-9 and TRBJ1-1; TRBD1 agrees at 8 bases. From germline, CDR1 is SEHNR and CDR2 FQNEAQ (reference sequence). This CDR3 contains 15 residues. V was clipped by 2 bases and J by 6 bases; unmatched bases: 8.

This rearrangement joins TRBV7-9 to TRBJ2-7; D gene unclear. Trimming left V 5 bases short and J 5 bases short, with 7 bases between. The CDR3 totals 11 residues. The germline CDR1 and CDR2 sequences are SEHNR and FQNEAQ (reference sequence). The CDR3 spells CASSSRDEQYF. In DNA form, the CDR3 reads TGTGCCAGCAGCAGCCGGGACGAGCAGTACTTC.

The V and J genes are TRBV6-1 and TRBJ1-5; D gene uncertain. V was cut by 3 bases and J by 2 bases, with 8 bases left in between. This CDR3 contains 14 residues. The germline gives CDR1 MNHNS, CDR2 SASEGT. The CDR3 loop reads CASSEAVRNQPQHF. In DNA form, the CDR3 reads TGTGCCAGCAGTGAGGCTGTTCGCAATCAGCCCCAGCATTTT.

CDR3 amino acids: CASSLTRGQGLFSGANVLTF. CDR3 sequence (DNA): TGTGCCAGCAGCCTAACACGGGGACAGGGTCTCTTCTCTGGGGCCAACGTCCTGACTTTC. The chain carries TRBV9 and TRBJ2-6; 9 nucleotides align to TRBD1. The CDR3 is made up of 20 amino acids. Per the germline V gene, CDR1 is SGDLS and CDR2 is YYNGEE. V shed 4 bases, J shed 0 bases, and the junction held 14 bases outside the gene matches.

The chain recombines TRBV11-1 with TRBJ2-7; 10 bases fit TRBD2. V trimming: 2 bases; J trimming: 2 bases; junction bases outside the gene matches: 0. Looked up from germline, CDR1 is SGHAT and CDR2 is FQDESV (reference sequence). The CDR3 has 14 amino acids. Here the CDR3 DNA reads TGTGCCAGCAGCTTACTAGCGGGAGCCTACGAGCAGTACGTC. It codes for CASSLLAGAYEQYV.

The V gene is TRBV6-5, the J gene TRBJ2-3, with D possibly matching TRBD1 (6 bases). Between the trimmed V and J ends, which lost 6 bases and 6 bases, there was a span of 19 bases. The CDR3 is 15 residues long. Germline V gene lookup returns CDR1 MNHEY and CDR2 SVGAGI. Here the CDR3 reads CASSPQGTSADTQYF. The DNA for the CDR3 is TGTGCCAGCAGCCCCCAGGGGACCTCCGCCGATACGCAGTATTTT.

CDR3 in DNA: TGTGCCAGCAGCTTAGACAGGGCAGGCTACAATGAGCAGTTCTTC. This codes for CASSLDRAGYNEQFF. The rearrangement joins TRBV2 to TRBJ2-1; 7 bases are a match to TRBD1. The CDR3 runs to 15 residues. With 6 bases clipped from V and 3 bases from J, the junction kept 8 bases outside the gene matches. The germline CDR1 and CDR2 sequences are SNHLY and FYNNEI.

V is TRBV6-5 and J is TRBJ1-1; 9 bases fit TRBD1. The CDR3 loop spans 15 amino acids. CDR1 is MNHEY and CDR2 is SVGAGI in the germline V gene. V was pared by 3 bases and J by 4 bases, with 6 bases of the junction left unmatched. In nucleotides, the CDR3 is TGTGCCAGCAGTTATCGCCAGGGACAGGGCACTGAAGCTTTCTTT. It is translated as CASSYRQGQGTEAFF.

The gene calls are TRBV27 and TRBJ1-5; the match to TRBD1 covers 10 bases. The CDR3 extends over 14 amino acids. Looked up from germline, CDR1 is MNHEY and CDR2 is SMNVEV (reference sequence). The ends lost 6 bases at V and 2 bases at J; junction bases unmatched: 1. CDR3 protein: CASRGTGGNQPQHF. In nucleotides, the CDR3 is TGTGCCAGCAGGGGGACAGGGGGCAATCAGCCCCAGCATTTT.

V is TRBV2 and J is TRBJ2-1, with a possible D match to TRBD1 (5 bases). The CDR3 has 15 amino acids. V shed 7 bases and J shed 0 bases, with 13 bases lying between them. Germline V gene lookup returns CDR1 SNHLY and CDR2 FYNNEI. CDR3 nucleotides: TGTGCCAGCAACACAAGGGGTAGCTCCTACAATGAGCAGTTCTTC. Protein sequence: CASNTRGSSYNEQFF.

The chain has TRBV6-5 and TRBJ1-1; D ambiguous. The CDR3 sequence is 11 residues long. The V and J ends lost 9 bases and 2 bases respectively, with 7 bases between them. Per the germline V gene, CDR1 is MNHEY and CDR2 is SVGAGI. CDR3: CASSSNTEAFF. CDR3 nucleotide sequence: TGTGCCAGTTCGAGTAACACTGAAGCTTTCTTT.

The chain recombines TRBV2 with TRBJ1-6; TRBD1 matches 11 bases. Germline CDR1 SNHLY, CDR2 FYNNEI. The trim removed 7 bases at V and 8 bases at J, leaving 13 bases unmatched. This CDR3 has 17 residues. CDR3: CASTPGQGGIYDSPLHF. DNA for the CDR3: TGTGCCAGCACTCCGGGACAGGGGGGGATTTACGATTCACCCCTCCACTTT.

This clone is a singleton in its sample. The rearrangement joins TRBV6-4 to TRBJ2-1; 7 nucleotides agree with TRBD2. J gave up 7 bases and V 4 bases, and 4 bases lay outside the gene matches. Looked up from germline, CDR1 is MRHNA and CDR2 is SNTAGT. This CDR3 is 13 amino acids long. CDR3 in amino acids: CASSVREGNEQFF. As DNA, the CDR3 is TGTGCCAGCAGTGTTAGGGAGGGGAATGAGCAGTTCTTC.

This chain joins TRBV7-9 and TRBJ1-2; D is perhaps TRBD1 (5 bases). The germline V gene encodes CDR1 SEHNR and CDR2 FQNEAQ (reference sequence). The CDR3 consists of 17 residues. Trimming removed 5 bases from V and 6 bases from J, with 25 bases in between. CDR3 protein: CASSKDRAGRLSDGYTF. Here the CDR3 DNA reads TGTGCCAGCAGCAAAGACCGGGCAGGGAGGCTCTCGGATGGCTACACCTTC.

This chain links TRBV6-1 with TRBJ2-1, with 10 bases matching TRBD1. Per the germline V gene, CDR1 is MNHNS and CDR2 is SASEGT. The CDR3 extends over 17 amino acids. V lost 0 bases, J lost 5 bases, and 7 bases stayed unmatched. In DNA, the CDR3 is TGTGCCAGCAGTGAAGCGCTTGGGGACAGGGGCGACAATGAGCAGTTCTTC. This gives the protein CASSEALGDRGDNEQFF.

V and J are TRBV7-3 and TRBJ2-5; 8 bases are a match to TRBD2. Germline V gene lookup returns CDR1 SGHTA and CDR2 FQGTGA. V shed 4 bases, J shed 5 bases, and the junction held 9 bases outside the gene matches. This CDR3 has 15 amino acids. Here the CDR3 reads CASSSSGSSGETQYF. The CDR3 DNA reads TGTGCCAGCAGCTCAAGCGGGAGTAGTGGGGAGACCCAGTACTTC.